Following are 16 T cell receptor beta chains from one sample sequenced in a study of blood T cell repertoires in COVID-19. Sequenced by immunoSEQ multiplex PCR; TCRdb stores in-frame clones only, minus some. The sample lists 88,000 or so clones, around 86% occurring once. Sequenced input: peripheral blood. Receptors originate from a man between 60 and 70 years old with acute or convalescent COVID-19.

This clone was recorded only once. The chain combines TRBV29-1 with TRBJ1-1, with 9 bases aligning to TRBD1. Per germline, CDR1 SQVTM and CDR2 ANQGSEA. The CDR3 is made up of 15 amino acids. The V segment lost 0 bases and the J segment 3 bases; nucleotides outside the gene matches: 5. The CDR3 DNA sequence: TGCAGCGTTGAAGATCTGGGACAGGGCGACACTGAAGCTTTCTTT. Protein product: CSVEDLGQGDTEAFF. The whole variable domain, filled in from reference TRBV29-1 and TRBJ1-1, reads SAVISQKPSRDICQRGTSLTIQCQVDSQVTMMFWYRQQPGQSLTLIATANQGSEATYESGFVIDKFPISRPNLTFSTLTVSNMSPEDSSIYLCSVEDLGQGDTEAFFGQGTRLTVV.

This clone was picked up a small number of times. The V call is TRBV12-3 or TRBV12-4, the J call TRBJ1-6; 8 nucleotides agree with TRBD1. This CDR3 region has 13 residues. Trimming removed 7 bases from V and 5 bases from J; junction bases left unmatched: 1. CDR3 amino acids: CASNRGDNSPLHF. CDR3 DNA sequence: TGTGCCAGCAACAGGGGGGATAATTCACCCCTCCACTTT.

The chain couples TRBV7-2 to TRBJ1-1, with D possibly TRBD1 on 5 matching bases. The V gene lost 4 bases and the J gene lost 3 bases, with 12 bases spanning the gap. The CDR3 sequence is 14 residues long. Germline lookup yields CDR1 SGHTA and CDR2 FQGNSA. Written as DNA, the CDR3 is TGTGCCAGCAGCTCAGGACAACGGCACACTGAAGCTTTCTTT. Amino acids: CASSSGQRHTEAFF.

This chain connects TRBV19 to TRBJ1-1; D remains ambiguous. Germline V gene lookup returns CDR1 LNHDA and CDR2 SQIVND (reference sequence). V was pared by 3 bases and J by 0 bases, with 11 bases between. The CDR3 totals 15 residues. The CDR3, as DNA: TGTGCCAGTAGTATCGACGGACTCATGAACACTGAAGCTTTCTTT. As protein: CASSIDGLMNTEAFF.

The J gene is TRBJ2-7, the V gene TRBV13; the D gene is possibly TRBD2 (6 bases). CDR1 and CDR2 (germline): PRHDT, FYEKMQ (reference sequence). Deletions cut 3 bases from V and 1 base from J, with 7 bases between. The CDR3 totals 13 residues. This CDR3 is CASSFGGSYEQYF. DNA of the CDR3: TGTGCCAGCAGCTTTGGGGGGTCCTACGAGCAGTACTTC.

Only a few counts were recorded for this clone. This rearrangement joins TRBV4-1 to TRBJ2-2; 7 nucleotides agree with TRBD1. Looked up from germline, CDR1 is MGHRA and CDR2 is YSYEKL. Unmatched junction bases numbered 10, after V lost 3 bases and J lost 6 bases. This CDR3 has 16 amino acids. The CDR3 coding sequence is TGCGCCAGCAGCCATCGCCGGGACAGCTCACCCGGGGAGCTGTTTTTT. It specifies CASSHRRDSSPGELFF.

The chain uses TRBV21-1 and TRBJ2-7; the D call TRBD2 from the table was never checked on the DNA. TRBV21-1 is listed as a pseudogene. The CDR3 has 11 residues. The CDR3 DNA follows: TGTGCCAGCAGAAGCGGGCGGGAGCAGTACTTC. Its protein product is CASRSGREQYF.

The chain employs TRBV9 and TRBJ2-7; TRBD1 agrees at 7 bases. The V and J ends lost 0 bases and 2 bases, in that order; junction bases with no gene match: 2. The CDR3 totals 14 residues. From germline, CDR1 is SGDLS and CDR2 YYNGEE. As DNA, the CDR3 is TGTGCCAGCAGCGTAGACAGGGGCCCCTACGAGCAGTACTTC. Translating gives CASSVDRGPYEQYF.

The chain uses TRBV3-1 (or the pseudogene TRBV3-2) and TRBJ2-7; D is unresolved. The length of the CDR3 is 11 residues. The germline V gene has CDR1 LGHDT and CDR2 YNNKEL (reference sequence). The V and J ends lost 5 bases and 2 bases respectively, with 4 bases between them. The DNA for the CDR3 is TGTGCCAGCAGCGAGGCCTACGAGCAGTACTTC. Its protein product is CASSEAYEQYF.

V usage is TRBV7-2 and J usage is TRBJ2-7; 7 nucleotides align to TRBD1. From germline, CDR1 is SGHTA and CDR2 FQGNSA. The length of the CDR3 is 15 residues. Trimming at V came to 0 bases and at J to 2 bases, leaving 4 bases not matched to a gene. The CDR3 loop is CASSLAFQGAYEQYF. CDR3 nucleotides: TGTGCCAGCAGCTTAGCGTTTCAGGGGGCCTACGAGCAGTACTTC.

V gene TRBV25-1 combines with J gene TRBJ1-4, with D hard to call. Germline V gives CDR1 MGHDK, CDR2 SYGVNS. Deletions cut 7 bases from V and 6 bases from J, with 6 bases between. The CDR3 has 11 residues. CDR3 DNA: TGTGCCAGCACTTGGCATGAAAAACTGTTTTTT. This codes for CASTWHEKLFF.

This chain uses TRBV19 with TRBJ2-7; 8 bases map to TRBD1. J was trimmed by 1 base and V by 8 bases; bases with no gene match: 7. The CDR3 has 14 amino acids. The germline gives CDR1 LNHDA, CDR2 SQIVND (reference sequence). The CDR3 protein is CASGPGQGSYEQYF. DNA for the CDR3: TGTGCCAGTGGTCCCGGACAGGGATCCTACGAGCAGTACTTC.

The V call is TRBV5-4, the J call TRBJ2-5; 8 nucleotides agree with TRBD1. The CDR3 totals 16 residues. Germline-derived CDR1 and CDR2 are SGHNT and YYREEE (reference sequence). J gave up 1 base and V 5 bases, and 10 bases lay outside the gene matches. The CDR3 sequence is CASSPKSGTGQETQYF. The CDR3 region has the DNA TGTGCCAGCAGTCCCAAATCCGGGACAGGCCAAGAGACCCAGTACTTC.

This clone has more than one count but fewer than ten. The J gene is TRBJ1-2, the V gene TRBV6-1; D might be TRBD1 (5 bases). V was shortened by 3 bases and J by 0 bases, with 11 bases between the two germline ends. The germline gives CDR1 MNHNS, CDR2 SASEGT. The CDR3 sequence is 15 residues long. This CDR3 is CASSEGQFPNYGYTF. Here the CDR3 DNA reads TGTGCCAGCAGTGAGGGGCAATTCCCTAACTATGGCTACACCTTC.

The CDR3 here is CAISADRTNTGELFF. CDR3 nucleotides: TGTGCCATCAGTGCGGACAGGACGAACACCGGGGAGCTGTTTTTT. This chain links TRBV10-3 with TRBJ2-2; TRBD1 aligns across 7 bases. This CDR3 comprises 15 residues. The V gene end was trimmed by 4 bases and the J gene end by 0 bases; junction bases not matched to a gene: 2. Per germline, CDR1 ENHRY and CDR2 SYGVKD.

This rearrangement joins TRBV24-1 to TRBJ2-1; D remains ambiguous. CDR1 is KGHDR, CDR2 SFDVKD, per germline. The CDR3 runs to 13 residues. Trimming took off 7 bases at V and 7 bases at J, with 13 bases between the two ends. The CDR3 spells CATRSRIGNEQFF. The CDR3 region has the DNA TGTGCCACCAGAAGTCGAATCGGTAATGAGCAGTTCTTC.